This T cell receptor (beta chain) was sequenced in a study of cytomegalovirus exposure and HLA in healthy donors. The study ran its PCR with 60 Vbeta and 13 Jbeta primers. The repertoire was sequenced with immunoSEQ multiplex PCR; TCRdb's copy has only in-frame clones and lacks some. The sample holds 200,000 or so clones, 82% seen once. The germline CDR1 and CDR2 sequences are MDHEN and SYDVKM. With 3 bases removed from V and 1 base from J, the gap between germline ends came to 10 bases. The length of the CDR3 is 15 residues. The chain uses TRBV28 and TRBJ1-3; D unclear. The origin of this receptor is a woman under 30 in good health and CMV-seronegative. The sequencing sample was made of PBMCs. The CDR3 is CASSFPGRSGNTIYF. Here the CDR3 DNA reads TGTGCCAGCAGTTTTCCCGGGAGGTCTGGAAACACCATATATTTT.